This is a list of T cell receptor beta chains from one sample in a study of T cell repertoires in cytomegalovirus infection. TCRdb reprocessed the reads via MiXCR and lists one record per CDR3 protein. Among about 450,000 distinct CDR3 sequences listed, approximately 30% were seen once. The material sequenced was PBMCs. Receptors were obtained from a human donor in good health (CMV status not recorded). Some clones in this sample may be carry-over from other donors' samples. CDR3s include the opening cysteine and the closing phenylalanine or tryptophan. The D gene is left open where the match is weak. Some rows have no size entry. The others give once, few or many, or a class for an expanded clone.

v_gene,j_gene,d_gene,abundance,CDR3nt,CDR3aa
TRBV4-1,TRBJ1-4,NA,NA,TGCGCCAGCAGCCAAGATCCAGGGGTGTCGAAACTGTTTTTT,CASSQDPGVSKLFF
TRBV15,TRBJ2-1,TRBD1,few,TGTGCCACCAGCAGAGTCCCGGGACAGGACTCCTACAATGAGCAGTTCTTC,CATSRVPGQDSYNEQFF
TRBV11-2,TRBJ2-1,TRBD1,few,TGTGCCAGCAGATCTCCGGGACAGAAAGTCAATGAGCAGTTCTTC,CASRSPGQKVNEQFF
TRBV28,TRBJ2-4,NA,few,TGTGCCAGCAGCCTTACAGGGCTTCTAGCCAAAAACATTCAGTACTTC,CASSLTGLLAKNIQYF
TRBV5-3,TRBJ2-7,NA,NA,TGTGCCAGCAGCTTGAAGGGACCTCCGGAGCAGTACTTC,CASSLKGPPEQYF
TRBV11-2,TRBJ2-2,NA,many,TGTGCCAGCAGCTCGACAGCGAACACCGGGGAGCTGTTTTTT,CASSSTANTGELFF
TRBV9,TRBJ1-1,NA,NA,TGTGCCAGCGGCGCCCGGGGGATGAACACTGAAGCTTTCTTT,CASGARGMNTEAFF
TRBV3-1,TRBJ1-4,NA,NA,TGTGCCAGCAGCCAAGCCCCCGGTCAGAGAGAAAAACTGTTTTTT,CASSQAPGQREKLFF
TRBV27,TRBJ2-7,NA,NA,TGTGCCAGCAGTTATAATGGACTCTCATTCTACGAGCAGTACTTC,CASSYNGLSFYEQYF
TRBV6-1,TRBJ2-3,NA,few,TGTGCCAGCAACCCTTTGACCCTGTCAACGCAGTATTTT,CASNPLTLSTQYF
TRBV2,TRBJ2-7,NA,few,TGTGCCAGCAGAAACCTATACGAGCAGTACTTC,CASRNLYEQYF
TRBV6-5,TRBJ2-5,TRBD2,few,TGTGCCAGCAGTTACAACGGGGGGGGGGAGACCCAGTACTTC,CASSYNGGGETQYF
TRBV5-1,TRBJ2-1,NA,NA,TGCGCCAGCGTCCGCGTGGGGTGGGATGAGCAGTTCTTC,CASVRVGWDEQFF
TRBV4-2,TRBJ2-2,TRBD2,NA,TGTGCCAGCAGCCAAGGACTAGCGGGGGGGCGCACCGGGGAGCTGTTTTTT,CASSQGLAGGRTGELFF
TRBV6-1,TRBJ1-2,NA,NA,TGTGCCAGCAGTGAGGTCCCCGCGGGTTCTAACTATGGCTACACCTTC,CASSEVPAGSNYGYTF